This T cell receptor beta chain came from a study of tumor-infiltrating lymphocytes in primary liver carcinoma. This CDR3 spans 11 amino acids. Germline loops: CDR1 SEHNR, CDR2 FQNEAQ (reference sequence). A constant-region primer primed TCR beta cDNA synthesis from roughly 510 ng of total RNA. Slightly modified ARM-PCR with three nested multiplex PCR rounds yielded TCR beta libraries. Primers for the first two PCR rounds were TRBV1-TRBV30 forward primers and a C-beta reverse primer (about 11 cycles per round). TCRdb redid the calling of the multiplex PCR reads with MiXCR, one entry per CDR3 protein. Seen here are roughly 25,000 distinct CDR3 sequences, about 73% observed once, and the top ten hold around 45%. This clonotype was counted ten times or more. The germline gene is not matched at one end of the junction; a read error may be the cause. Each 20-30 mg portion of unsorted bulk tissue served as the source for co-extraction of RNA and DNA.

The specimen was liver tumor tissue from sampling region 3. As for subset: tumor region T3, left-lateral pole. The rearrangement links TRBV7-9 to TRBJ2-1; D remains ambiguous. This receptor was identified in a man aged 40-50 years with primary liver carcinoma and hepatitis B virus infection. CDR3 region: CAGSFLGEQFF. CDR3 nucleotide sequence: TGTGCCGGCAGCTTTCTTGGTGAGCAGTTCTTC.